Each of the 28 T cell receptor beta chains below was sequenced from the same sample in a study of shared clonotypes between healthy human individuals (dated by TCRdb to the early 2020s). The library was prepared using the immunoSEQ multiplex PCR assay. Drawn from immuneACCESS, this table holds only the in-frame rearrangements with V and J called that TCRdb kept. Clones are partly lost; checked studies trace under half to an unresolved V gene and leave the rest unexplained. The sample contains approximately 2.5 million clones, approximately 93% of them found a single time. The ten largest clones add up to about 0.39% of the sample. Material for sequencing was naive CD4+ T cells from PBMCs. The cell subset or site label, read with the paper, signifies: CD45RA+ positively selected. Receptors were obtained from a man between 18 and 35 years old in good health. Some clones in this sample may be carry-over from other donors' samples.

The rearrangement links TRBV7-2 to TRBJ2-7; D is possibly TRBD1 or TRBD2 (6 bases each). CDR3 length equals 11 residues. Germline CDR1 reads SGHTA; CDR2 reads FQGNSA. Deletions cut 5 bases from V and 9 bases from J, with 11 bases between. In nucleotides, the CDR3 is TGTGCCAGCAGCATGGGGGGCGGGCAGTACTTC. Translation: CASSMGGGQYF.

J is TRBJ2-4 and V is TRBV28; D is perhaps TRBD2 (5 bases). Germline values: CDR1 MDHEN, CDR2 SYDVKM. The CDR3 covers 13 residues. The V end was cut by 6 bases, the J end by 7 bases, with 13 bases between. The CDR3 DNA reads TGTGCCAGCAGCTCTAGGACTGGGAACATTCAGTACTTC. Residues: CASSSRTGNIQYF.

This chain links TRBV6-5 with TRBJ1-1; D not resolved. This CDR3 contains 12 residues. Trimming cost V 6 bases and J 3 bases, with 8 bases left between them. CDR1 and CDR2 from the germline V gene are MNHEY and SVGAGI. The CDR3 DNA reads TGTGCCAGCAGGGTCGGGGACACTGAAGCTTTCTTT. Protein product: CASRVGDTEAFF.

This rearrangement joins TRBV10-1 to TRBJ2-1, with 11 bases identical to TRBD1. Germline V gene lookup returns CDR1 WNHNN and CDR2 SYGVQD (reference sequence). With V trimmed by 5 bases and J by 2 bases, 11 bases remained unmatched. CDR3 length equals 18 residues. Here the CDR3 DNA reads TGCGCCAGCAGTCCCATCCCCGGGACAGGGGGTACCTACAATGAGCAGTTCTTC. This gives the protein CASSPIPGTGGTYNEQFF.

The chain joins TRBV28 to TRBJ1-5, with 10 bases lining up with TRBD1. The CDR3 is made up of 15 amino acids. Germline loops: CDR1 MDHEN, CDR2 SYDVKM. Unmatched junction bases numbered 5, after V lost 7 bases and J lost 2 bases. The CDR3 region has the DNA TGTGCCAGCAACAGGGACAGGGGTGGCAATCAGCCCCAGCATTTT. Its translation: CASNRDRGGNQPQHF.

This clone appeared a single time. The chain is built from TRBV9 and TRBJ1-5; possible D gene TRBD1, 6 bases. V lost 4 bases to trimming and J lost 1 base, with 12 bases between them. Germline V gives CDR1 SGDLS, CDR2 YYNGEE. The CDR3 has 15 amino acids. The CDR3 loop reads CASSLGQLSNQPQHF. The CDR3 region has the DNA TGTGCCAGCAGCTTAGGACAGCTAAGCAATCAGCCCCAGCATTTT.

The genes are TRBV7-9 and TRBJ2-7; D possibly corresponds to TRBD2 (7 bases). This CDR3 spans 12 amino acids. Trimming shortened V by 5 bases and J by 9 bases, and 14 bases separated the two germline ends. Per the germline V gene, CDR1 is SEHNR and CDR2 is FQNEAQ (reference sequence). In DNA, the CDR3 is TGTGCCAGCAGCACGACAGGACTAGTGCAGTACTTC. This codes for CASSTTGLVQYF.

Of note for this clone: Other DNA sequences in the same sample also yield this CDR3. The V gene is TRBV9, the J gene TRBJ2-7, with D possibly TRBD1 on 5 matching bases. The CDR3 sequence is 14 residues long. Per the germline V gene, CDR1 is SGDLS and CDR2 is YYNGEE. Trimming took 0 bases from V and 2 from J, leaving 9 bases between them. CDR3 in amino acids: CASSVAQGPYEQYF. The CDR3 nucleotides are TGTGCCAGCAGCGTAGCCCAGGGCCCCTACGAGCAGTACTTC.

This clone was seen just once. The gene calls are TRBV2 and TRBJ2-1, with D perhaps matching TRBD2 (6 bases). Trimming removed 2 bases at V and 0 bases at J, with 11 bases between. CDR3 length: 16 residues. CDR1 and CDR2 from the germline V gene are SNHLY and FYNNEI. CDR3 residues: CASSENRGSSYNEQFF. The CDR3 DNA is TGTGCCAGCAGTGAAAATCGGGGGAGCTCCTACAATGAGCAGTTCTTC.

Here the CDR3 DNA reads TGCGCCAGCAGCTTTTTGCAAGGGGACACCGGGGAGCTGTTTTTT. This gives the protein CASSFLQGDTGELFF. This chain joins TRBV5-1 and TRBJ2-2, with a tentative D call TRBD1 (5 bases). V lost 2 bases and J lost 3, with 11 bases in between. The V gene's germline CDR1 is SGHRS and CDR2 YFSETQ. The CDR3 contains 15 residues.

The gene calls are TRBV6-6 and TRBJ2-2; 10 bases are shared with TRBD2. V was pared by 0 bases and J by 5 bases, with 3 bases of the junction left unmatched. Germline values: CDR1 MNHNY, CDR2 SVGAGI (reference sequence). The CDR3 runs 16 residues. The CDR3 coding sequence is TGTGCCAGCAGTTACTCGCTAGCGGGAGTTACCGGGGAGCTGTTTTTT. Translating it yields CASSYSLAGVTGELFF.

The genes are TRBV13 and TRBJ1-2, with TRBD1 as a possible D gene (6 bases). Per germline, CDR1 PRHDT and CDR2 FYEKMQ (reference sequence). The CDR3 contains 13 residues. Trimming pared 5 bases from V and 4 bases from J, leaving 11 bases between. For the CDR3, the DNA is TGTGCCAGCAGCACAACAGGGTTCTATGGCTACACCTTC. Amino acid sequence: CASSTTGFYGYTF.

This clone appeared once. This chain uses TRBV25-1 with TRBJ2-5, with D hard to call. Germline V gene sequence: CDR1 MGHDK, CDR2 SYGVNS. The CDR3 runs to 16 residues. With 2 bases removed from V and 4 bases from J, the gap between germline ends came to 17 bases. Written as DNA, the CDR3 is TGTGCCAGCAGTGAACCTCTCCCCCGCGGCATAGAGACCCAGTACTTC. Translation: CASSEPLPRGIETQYF.

The V gene is TRBV7-3, the J gene TRBJ2-1, with a weak D call TRBD2 (6 bases). Trimming removed 4 bases at V and 5 bases at J, with 12 bases between. CDR3 length: 14 residues. Germline CDR1 SGHTA, CDR2 FQGTGA. The CDR3 here is CASSSPGLHNEQFF. The CDR3 DNA follows: TGTGCCAGCAGCTCTCCGGGACTCCACAATGAGCAGTTCTTC.

The chain links TRBV28 to TRBJ2-3; D possibly corresponds to TRBD2 (6 bases). In germline, CDR1 is MDHEN, CDR2 SYDVKM. V was shortened by 9 bases and J by 6 bases, with 19 bases between the two germline ends. This CDR3 has 14 residues. CDR3 nucleotide sequence: TGTGCCAGGAAGGGAGGCACCGCCGATGATACGCAGTATTTT. Protein: CARKGGTADDTQYF.

The rearrangement links TRBV28 to TRBJ2-5; unclear D gene. V was shortened by 4 bases and J by 0 bases, with 15 bases between the two germline ends. CDR1 and CDR2 (germline): MDHEN, SYDVKM. The CDR3 consists of 16 residues. In DNA, the CDR3 is TGTGCCAGCAGTTCGGTGGTCAATTGGTACCAAGAGACCCAGTACTTC. Protein: CASSSVVNWYQETQYF. Full variable domain (rest looked up from reference TRBV28 and TRBJ2-5): DVKVTQSSRYLVKRTGEKVFLECVQDMDHENMFWYRQDPGLGLRLIYFSYDVKMKEKGDIPEGYSVSREKKERFSLILESASTNQTSMYLCASSSVVNWYQETQYFGPGTRLLVL.

CDR3 loop: CASSSSRETQYF. Written as DNA, the CDR3 is TGTGCCAGCAGTTCGTCTCGGGAGACCCAGTACTTC. The chain combines TRBV6-5 with TRBJ2-5, with D unclear. Germline V gene sequence: CDR1 MNHEY, CDR2 SVGAGI. This CDR3 has 12 residues. The germline V and J ends were trimmed by 4 bases and 5 bases, with 8 bases remaining between them.

The rearrangement uses TRBV6-5 and TRBJ2-2; 7 positions match TRBD2. Unmatched junction bases numbered 3, after V lost 2 bases and J lost 3 bases. This CDR3 is built from 15 residues. Germline CDR1 and CDR2: MNHEY and SVGAGI. For the CDR3, the DNA is TGTGCCAGCAGTTACGTTGCGGGAGACACCGGGGAGCTGTTTTTT. Translated: CASSYVAGDTGELFF.

V usage is TRBV5-1 and J usage is TRBJ1-1, with D uncertain. CDR1 SGHRS and CDR2 YFSETQ come from the germline V gene. The CDR3 has 14 amino acids. V dropped 2 bases and J dropped 1 base, with 9 bases sitting between them. The CDR3 sequence is CASSFSNGNTEAFF. The DNA of the CDR3 is TGCGCCAGCAGCTTCTCCAACGGGAACACTGAAGCTTTCTTT.

The chain recombines TRBV30 with TRBJ1-5; D perhaps matches TRBD1 (6 bases). The CDR3 runs to 15 residues. Germline V gives CDR1 GTSNPN, CDR2 SVGIG (reference sequence). Trimming cost V 3 bases and J 7 bases, with 19 bases left between them. The CDR3 coding sequence is TGTGCCTGGAGCGCTACGTCGACAGGCACCCAGCCCCAGCATTTT. It specifies CAWSATSTGTQPQHF.

This chain uses TRBV18 with TRBJ2-1; TRBD2 aligns across 9 bases. This CDR3 has 16 residues. The V gene's germline CDR1 is KGHSH and CDR2 LQKENI. J lost 6 bases, V lost 2 bases, and 8 bases had no gene match. The CDR3, as DNA: TGTGCCAGCTCACCAATCGGCGGGAGGGCCCTCAATGAGCAGTTCTTC. It yields the protein CASSPIGGRALNEQFF.

To note about this clone: Other nucleotide sequences from this sample produce the same CDR3. The genes are TRBV5-1 and TRBJ2-7, with D uncertain. Trimming removed 5 bases at V and 1 base at J, with 7 bases between. Germline assignment: CDR1 SGHRS and CDR2 YFSETQ. The CDR3 extends over 12 amino acids. The CDR3 protein is CASSLPSYEQYF. The CDR3 DNA reads TGCGCCAGCAGTCTACCGTCCTACGAGCAGTACTTC.

The chain couples TRBV28 to TRBJ1-5, with a weak D call TRBD1 (5 bases). The CDR3 extends over 16 amino acids. V was cut by 5 bases and J by 1 base, with 15 bases left in between. Germline V lookup: CDR1 MDHEN, CDR2 SYDVKM. The chain's CDR3 is CASSLGSGNSNQPQHF. The CDR3 nucleotides are TGTGCCAGCAGTCTGGGTTCAGGGAACAGCAATCAGCCCCAGCATTTT.

The V call is TRBV27, the J call TRBJ2-5; D unclear. V lost 8 bases and J lost 2, with 12 bases in between. This CDR3 region has 13 residues. The germline V gene has CDR1 MNHEY and CDR2 SMNVEV (reference sequence). CDR3 loop: CASRQWVQETQYF. In DNA, the CDR3 is TGTGCCAGCCGCCAGTGGGTACAAGAGACCCAGTACTTC.

The chain employs TRBV6-5 and TRBJ2-2; 8 nucleotides agree with TRBD1. This CDR3 contains 15 residues. Germline V CDR1 and CDR2: MNHEY, SVGAGI. The J segment lost 2 bases and the V segment lost 10 bases, leaving 9 bases of the junction unmatched. Written as DNA, the CDR3 is TGTGCCACCCGGACAGGGACTTATAACACCGGGGAGCTGTTTTTT. Translation: CATRTGTYNTGELFF.

In this sample, this clone turned up once. This chain joins TRBV2 and TRBJ2-5, with D uncertain. Germline-derived CDR1 and CDR2 are SNHLY and FYNNEI. This CDR3 region has 13 residues. V dropped 4 bases and J dropped 2 bases, with 8 bases sitting between them. CDR3 nucleotide sequence: TGTGCCAGCAGTGTCGACTTTCAAGAGACCCAGTACTTC. It is translated as CASSVDFQETQYF. Variable domain in full (rest from reference TRBV2 and TRBJ2-5): EPEVTQTPSHQVTQMGQEVILRCVPISNHLYFYWYRQILGQKVEFLVSFYNNEISEKSEIFDDQFSVERPDGSNFTLKIRSTKLEDSAMYFCASSVDFQETQYFGPGTRLLVL.

This rearrangement joins TRBV2 to TRBJ1-5; D is possibly TRBD1 (6 bases). Germline loops: CDR1 SNHLY, CDR2 FYNNEI. The CDR3 consists of 14 residues. Trimming cost V 7 bases and J 4 bases, with 14 bases left between them. This CDR3 is CASNLGGANQPQHF. In nucleotides, the CDR3 is TGTGCCAGCAACCTGGGGGGGGCTAATCAGCCCCAGCATTTT.

This chain uses TRBV6-1 with TRBJ1-5; D not certain. V gave up 1 base and J gave up 0 bases, with 10 bases separating them. The CDR3 totals 16 residues. The germline V gene has CDR1 MNHNS and CDR2 SASEGT. CDR3 sequence (DNA): TGTGCCAGCAGTGAAGATACGGGATTTAGCAATCAGCCCCAGCATTTT. Translating it yields CASSEDTGFSNQPQHF.